A single sample is the source of the 25 T cell receptor beta chains below, sequenced in a study of T cell responses to AZD1222 COVID-19 vaccine. Using immunoSEQ multiplex PCR, the repertoire was profiled, and TCRdb retains in-frame clones only, with some absent. Of 65,000 to 90,000 clones listed, 89% are singletons. This specimen consisted of peripheral blood, obtained 28 days after the second AZD1222 dose. These receptors came from an adult who received the AZD1222 COVID-19 vaccine.

The genes are TRBV9 and TRBJ2-3; D tentatively fits TRBD1 or TRBD2 (6 bases each). Trimming removed 0 bases from V and 1 base from J, with 18 bases in between. This CDR3 has 18 residues. Germline loops: CDR1 SGDLS, CDR2 YYNGEE. DNA of the CDR3: TGTGCCAGCAGCGTAGGGACAGCGGGTACCGGGGGCACAGATACGCAGTATTTT. It translates to CASSVGTAGTGGTDTQYF.

The J gene is TRBJ1-1, the V gene TRBV5-1; D ambiguous. The CDR3 has 13 residues. Per germline, CDR1 SGHRS and CDR2 YFSETQ. The V end was cut by 0 bases, the J end by 6 bases, with 9 bases between. The CDR3 protein is CASSLGGRPEAFF. The CDR3 nucleotides are TGCGCCAGCAGCTTGGGGGGTCGCCCTGAAGCTTTCTTT.

The chain employs TRBV10-2 and TRBJ2-1; D is possibly TRBD2 (6 bases). The germline V gene has CDR1 WSHSY and CDR2 SAAADI. CDR3 size: 12 residues. V was trimmed by 6 bases and J by 6 bases, leaving 9 bases between them. CDR3 loop: CASRELANEQFF. The CDR3 region has the DNA TGCGCCAGCAGGGAACTAGCCAATGAGCAGTTCTTC.

V is TRBV19 and J is TRBJ1-1, with 8 nucleotides matching TRBD1. J was trimmed by 7 bases and V by 9 bases; bases with no gene match: 1. The CDR3 length is 10 residues. The germline gives CDR1 LNHDA, CDR2 SQIVND (reference sequence). The CDR3 region has the DNA TGTGCCAGCGGGACAGGTGAAGCTTTCTTT. Translating it yields CASGTGEAFF.

The J gene is TRBJ2-1, the V gene TRBV18; 10 bases map to TRBD2. Trimming took 3 bases from V and 0 from J; bases not matched to a gene: 11. Germline V gives CDR1 KGHSH, CDR2 LQKENI. This CDR3 is 19 amino acids long. The CDR3 region is CASSPRLAGDPTSYNEQFF. CDR3 coding DNA: TGTGCCAGCTCACCCCGCCTAGCGGGGGACCCTACCTCCTACAATGAGCAGTTCTTC.

The chain couples TRBV30 to TRBJ1-2; D gene uncertain. Germline values: CDR1 GTSNPN, CDR2 SVGIG (reference sequence). V was pared by 3 bases and J by 4 bases, with 12 bases between. CDR3 size: 13 residues. This CDR3 is CAWSSRHGYGYTF. For the CDR3, the DNA is TGTGCCTGGAGCTCCCGGCATGGCTATGGCTACACCTTC. The variable domain in full, completed from reference TRBV30 and TRBJ1-2, reads SQTIHQWPATLVQPVGSPLSLECTVEGTSNPNLYWYRQAAGRGLQLLFYSVGIGQISSEVPQNLSASRPQDRQFILSSKKLLLSDSGFYLCAWSSRHGYGYTFGSGTRLTVV.

This clone came up once. This chain joins TRBV5-5 and TRBJ2-1, with unresolved D. Germline loops: CDR1 SGHKS, CDR2 YYEKEE (reference sequence). V was trimmed by 0 bases and J by 4 bases, leaving 5 bases between them. The CDR3 sequence is 13 residues long. Here the CDR3 reads CASSLDGYNEQFF. The CDR3 DNA sequence: TGTGCCAGCAGCTTGGACGGATACAATGAGCAGTTCTTC.

This chain links TRBV5-1 with TRBJ1-1; D not certain. Trimming stripped 0 bases from V and 3 bases from J, with 12 bases between. The CDR3 consists of 15 residues. From germline, CDR1 is SGHRS and CDR2 YFSETQ. In DNA, the CDR3 is TGCGCCAGCAGCTTGGATGGAACGCCGGACACTGAAGCTTTCTTT. This gives the protein CASSLDGTPDTEAFF.

The gene calls are TRBV7-9 and TRBJ2-2; tentative D call: TRBD1 (6 bases). Germline CDR1 reads SEHNR; CDR2 reads FQNEAQ (reference sequence). The CDR3 is 17 amino acids. Trimming pared 0 bases from V and 5 bases from J, leaving 16 bases between. The CDR3 sequence: CASSLAQVGGVTGELFF. The CDR3 DNA is TGTGCCAGCAGCTTAGCGCAAGTAGGGGGAGTAACCGGGGAGCTGTTTTTT.

The chain uses TRBV6-6 and TRBJ1-4, with D maybe TRBD1 (5 bases). This CDR3 region has 12 residues. Germline V gives CDR1 MNHNY, CDR2 SVGAGI (reference sequence). Between the trimmed V and J ends, which lost 4 bases and 7 bases, there was a span of 7 bases. The CDR3 loop reads CASSSQGEKLFF. The CDR3 DNA sequence: TGTGCCAGCAGTTCCCAGGGTGAAAAACTGTTTTTT.

This chain uses TRBV5-8 with TRBJ2-2; possible D gene TRBD2, 6 bases. V dropped 0 bases and J dropped 7 bases, with 16 bases sitting between them. The CDR3 extends over 16 amino acids. Per germline, CDR1 SGHTS and CDR2 YDEGEE. This chain's CDR3 is CASSLVAAAVGGELFF. As DNA, the CDR3 is TGTGCCAGCAGCTTGGTAGCGGCCGCTGTGGGCGGGGAGCTGTTTTTT.

This chain connects TRBV7-7 to TRBJ2-2, with D maybe TRBD2 (6 bases). Trimming left V 5 bases short and J 4 bases short, with 14 bases between. The CDR3 consists of 15 residues. Germline V gene data show CDR1 as SSHAT and CDR2 as FNYEAQ (reference sequence). The CDR3 DNA sequence: TGTGCCAGCAGCCCTGGGCGGGGAAGCACCGGGGAGCTGTTTTTT. Residues: CASSPGRGSTGELFF.

The chain carries TRBV29-1 and TRBJ2-3; D is tentatively TRBD1 or TRBD2 (5 bases each). The CDR3 has 13 residues. The germline gives CDR1 SQVTM, CDR2 ANQGSEA. V dropped 4 bases and J dropped 3 bases, with 11 bases sitting between them. This CDR3 is CSVGGTTTDTQYF. The CDR3 DNA reads as TGCAGCGTTGGGGGGACCACAACAGATACGCAGTATTTT.

This chain connects TRBV6-1 to TRBJ1-2, with 10 bases identical to TRBD1. Germline values: CDR1 MNHNS, CDR2 SASEGT. This CDR3 is built from 15 residues. The ends lost 1 base at V and 8 bases at J; junction bases unmatched: 7. The CDR3 reads CASSEVGQGRAGYTF. CDR3 nucleotides: TGTGCCAGCAGTGAAGTGGGACAGGGGAGGGCAGGCTACACCTTC.

This clone showed up just once. This rearrangement joins TRBV9 to TRBJ1-6, with D possibly being TRBD1 (5 bases). In germline, CDR1 is SGDLS, CDR2 YYNGEE. Trimming removed 3 bases from V and 5 bases from J, with 12 bases in between. This CDR3 has 15 amino acids. The CDR3 DNA reads as TGTGCCAGCAGCGGCGGGGGACGTAATAATTCACCCCTCCACTTT. It translates to CASSGGGRNNSPLHF. Variable domain in full (rest from reference TRBV9 and TRBJ1-6): DSGVTQTPKHLITATGQRVTLRCSPRSGDLSVYWYQQSLDQGLQFLIQYYNGEERAKGNILERFSAQQFPDLHSELNLSSLELGDSALYFCASSGGGRNNSPLHFGNGTRLTVT.

This chain connects TRBV9 to TRBJ1-1; TRBD1 might be the D (5 bases). The ends were cut back, 0 bases at V and 13 bases at J, with 13 bases in the middle. This CDR3 has 12 amino acids. Looked up from germline, CDR1 is SGDLS and CDR2 is YYNGEE. For the CDR3, the DNA is TGTGCCAGCAGCGTAGTTTCAGGGAGGGTTTTCTTT. It is translated as CASSVVSGRVFF.

The genes are TRBV9 and TRBJ2-2; D not certain. The length of the CDR3 is 13 residues. Trimming cost V 4 bases and J 1 base, with 5 bases left between them. Germline CDR1 reads SGDLS; CDR2 reads YYNGEE. Here the CDR3 DNA reads TGTGCCAGCAGCACGCAGAACACCGGGGAGCTGTTTTTT. It yields the protein CASSTQNTGELFF. Full variable domain (rest looked up from reference TRBV9 and TRBJ2-2): DSGVTQTPKHLITATGQRVTLRCSPRSGDLSVYWYQQSLDQGLQFLIQYYNGEERAKGNILERFSAQQFPDLHSELNLSSLELGDSALYFCASSTQNTGELFFGEGSRLTVL.

The chain uses TRBV3-1 (or the pseudogene TRBV3-2) and TRBJ1-4; TRBD1 might be the D (5 bases). The CDR3 totals 14 residues. The germline V and J ends were trimmed by 3 bases and 7 bases, with 12 bases remaining between them. Germline CDR1 is LGHDT and CDR2 is YNNKEL (reference sequence). CDR3 in amino acids: CASSHGGGREKLFF. CDR3 nucleotides: TGTGCCAGCAGCCACGGGGGTGGGCGTGAAAAACTGTTTTTT.

V is TRBV5-6 and J is TRBJ2-7; D is unresolved. CDR3 size: 12 residues. V was cut by 4 bases and J by 3 bases, with 8 bases left in between. Germline CDR1 and CDR2: SGHDT and YYEEEE. DNA for the CDR3: TGTGCCAGCAGCCTGGCCCTCTACGAGCAGTACTTC. Residues: CASSLALYEQYF. The complete variable domain, with remaining parts taken from reference TRBV5-6 and TRBJ2-7, reads DAGVTQSPTHLIKTRGQQVTLRCSPKSGHDTVSWYQQALGQGPQFIFQYYEEEERQRGNFPDRFSGHQFPNYSSELNVNALLLGDSALYLCASSLALYEQYFGPGTRLTVT.

The chain employs TRBV18 and TRBJ1-2, with D hard to call. Germline loops: CDR1 KGHSH, CDR2 LQKENI. The CDR3 is made up of 11 amino acids. Trimming cost V 6 bases and J 12 bases, with 14 bases left between them. The CDR3 sequence is CASSPGPRHTF. The CDR3 coding sequence is TGTGCCAGCTCTCCCGGGCCCCGTCACACCTTC.

The V and J genes are TRBV5-1 and TRBJ1-1, with unresolved D. V lost 4 bases to trimming and J lost 0 bases, with 10 bases between them. The CDR3 is made up of 14 amino acids. The V gene's germline CDR1 is SGHRS and CDR2 YFSETQ. The CDR3 region is CASSPLMVNTEAFF. In nucleotides, the CDR3 is TGCGCCAGCAGCCCCCTGATGGTGAACACTGAAGCTTTCTTT.

In this sample, this clone turned up once. V is TRBV19 and J is TRBJ1-1; D remains ambiguous. V shed 4 bases and J shed 8 bases, with 11 bases lying between them. In germline, CDR1 is LNHDA, CDR2 SQIVND (reference sequence). The CDR3 contains 12 residues. The CDR3 region has the DNA TGTGCCAGTAGTAGTTCTTGGCTAGAAGCTTTCTTT. Encoded protein: CASSSSWLEAFF. The whole variable domain, remainder taken from reference TRBV19 and TRBJ1-1, is DGGITQSPKYLFRKEGQNVTLSCEQNLNHDAMYWYRQDPGQGLRLIYYSQIVNDFQKGDIAEGYSVSREKKESFPLTVTSAQKNPTAFYLCASSSSWLEAFFGQGTRLTVV.

This clone was detected once. The chain carries TRBV20-1 and TRBJ1-1; a weak D match, TRBD1 (6 bases). V was trimmed by 5 bases and J by 11 bases, leaving 15 bases between them. CDR1 is DFQATT and CDR2 is SNEGSKA in the germline V gene (reference sequence). This CDR3 region has 11 residues. The CDR3 nucleotides are TGCAGTGCTCCGGGGGCCCCCAGGGCTTTCTTT. Translated, it gives CSAPGAPRAFF.

This chain uses TRBV5-6 with TRBJ2-1; D remains ambiguous. This CDR3 has 11 amino acids. V shed 0 bases and J shed 9 bases, with 4 bases lying between them. CDR1 is SGHDT and CDR2 is YYEEEE in the germline V gene. CDR3 sequence (DNA): TGTGCCAGCAGCTTGGGGGGTGAGCAGTTCTTC. It is translated as CASSLGGEQFF.

CDR3 protein: CASSSSGRSYNEQFF. The CDR3 DNA sequence: TGTGCCAGTAGTAGTAGCGGGAGGTCCTACAATGAGCAGTTCTTC. The genes are TRBV19 and TRBJ2-1; 10 positions agree with TRBD2. The CDR3 consists of 15 residues. Germline assignment: CDR1 LNHDA and CDR2 SQIVND (reference sequence). Germline trimming cut 4 bases from V and 1 base from J; bases unmatched to any gene: 1.